This T cell receptor (beta chain) was obtained from a study of T cell repertoires in cytomegalovirus infection. Study summary: Public TCR beta signatures marked donors with CMV infection and the matching HLA.

The germline V gene has CDR1 SNHLY and CDR2 FYNNEI. V lost 2 bases and J 0 bases, leaving 8 bases between the germline ends. The CDR3 length is 15 residues. TCRdb ran MiXCR on the reads and lists one entry per CDR3 protein. The sample gives about 140,000 distinct CDR3 sequences, roughly 6.5% of which show up once; 18% is in the top ten. This clonotype showed up just a few times. Antigen specificity is unknown. Study results and caveats: HLA-C-restricted CMV clonotypes gave the most frequent clonotype in two of eight donors.

The clonotype originates from a human donor in good health (CMV status not recorded). Some clones in this sample may be carry-over from other donors' samples. J is TRBJ1-3 and V is TRBV2, with D perhaps matching TRBD1 (5 bases). Material for sequencing was PBMCs. CDR3 residues: CASSEQGISGNTIYF. DNA of the CDR3: TGTGCCAGCAGTGAACAGGGAATCTCTGGAAACACCATATATTTT. Full variable domain (outside the CDR3, taken from reference TRBV2 and TRBJ1-3): EPEVTQTPSHQVTQMGQEVILRCVPISNHLYFYWYRQILGQKVEFLVSFYNNEISEKSEIFDDQFSVERPDGSNFTLKIRSTKLEDSAMYFCASSEQGISGNTIYFGEGSWLTVV.